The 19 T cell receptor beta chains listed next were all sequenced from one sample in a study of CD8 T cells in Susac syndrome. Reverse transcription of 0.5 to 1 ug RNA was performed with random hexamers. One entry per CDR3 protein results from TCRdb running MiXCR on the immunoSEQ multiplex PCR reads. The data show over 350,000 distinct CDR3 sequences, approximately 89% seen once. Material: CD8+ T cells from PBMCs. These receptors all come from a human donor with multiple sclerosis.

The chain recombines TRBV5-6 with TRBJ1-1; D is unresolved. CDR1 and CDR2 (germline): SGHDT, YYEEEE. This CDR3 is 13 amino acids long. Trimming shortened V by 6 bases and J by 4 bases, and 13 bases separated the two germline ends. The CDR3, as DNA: TGTGCCAGCAATTTGGGAGGGCTCACTGAAGCTTTCTTT. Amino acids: CASNLGGLTEAFF.

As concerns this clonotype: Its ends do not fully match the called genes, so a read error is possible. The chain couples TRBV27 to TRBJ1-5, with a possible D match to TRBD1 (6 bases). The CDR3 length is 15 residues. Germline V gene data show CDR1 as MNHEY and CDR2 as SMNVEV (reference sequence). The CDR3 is CTSSLRGLSNQPQHF. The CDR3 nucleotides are TGTACCAGTTCACTCAGGGGCCTTAGCAATCAGCCCCAGCATTTT.

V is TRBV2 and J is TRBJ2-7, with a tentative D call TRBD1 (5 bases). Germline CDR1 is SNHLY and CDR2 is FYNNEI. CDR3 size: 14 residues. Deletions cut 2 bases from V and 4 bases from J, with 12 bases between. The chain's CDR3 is CASSEWGIEYEQYF. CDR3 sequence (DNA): TGTGCCAGCAGTGAATGGGGCATAGAGTACGAGCAGTACTTC.

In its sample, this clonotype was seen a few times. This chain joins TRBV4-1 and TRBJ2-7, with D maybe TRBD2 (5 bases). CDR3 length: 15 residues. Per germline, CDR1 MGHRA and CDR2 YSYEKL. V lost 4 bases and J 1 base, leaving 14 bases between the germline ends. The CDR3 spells CASSRLAGTSYEQYF. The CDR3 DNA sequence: TGCGCCAGCAGCCGCCTCGCGGGCACTTCCTACGAGCAGTACTTC.

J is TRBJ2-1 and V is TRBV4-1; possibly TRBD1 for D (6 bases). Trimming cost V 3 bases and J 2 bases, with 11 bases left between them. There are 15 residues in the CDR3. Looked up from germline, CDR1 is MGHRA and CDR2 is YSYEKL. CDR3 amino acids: CASSHRQDAYNEQFF. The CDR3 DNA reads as TGCGCCAGCAGCCACCGACAGGATGCCTACAATGAGCAGTTCTTC.

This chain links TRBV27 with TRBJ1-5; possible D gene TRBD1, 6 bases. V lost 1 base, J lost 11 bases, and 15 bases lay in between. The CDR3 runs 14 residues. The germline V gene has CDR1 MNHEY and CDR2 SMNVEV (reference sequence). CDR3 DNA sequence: TGTGCCAGCAGTTTATTGGGGGGCCAGCAGTCCCAGCATTTT. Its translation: CASSLLGGQQSQHF.

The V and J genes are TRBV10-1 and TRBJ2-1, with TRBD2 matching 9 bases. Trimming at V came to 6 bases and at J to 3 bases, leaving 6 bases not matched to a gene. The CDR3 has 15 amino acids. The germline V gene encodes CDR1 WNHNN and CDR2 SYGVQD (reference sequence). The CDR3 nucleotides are TGCGCCAGCAGCCTTAGCGGGAGCGTCTACAATGAGCAGTTCTTC. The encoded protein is CASSLSGSVYNEQFF.

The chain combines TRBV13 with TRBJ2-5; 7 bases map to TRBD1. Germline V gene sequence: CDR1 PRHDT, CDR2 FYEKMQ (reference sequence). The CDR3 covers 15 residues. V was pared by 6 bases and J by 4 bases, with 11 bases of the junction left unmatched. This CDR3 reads CASSSPGQVGETQYF. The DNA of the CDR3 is TGTGCCAGCAGTTCTCCCGGACAGGTGGGAGAGACCCAGTACTTC.

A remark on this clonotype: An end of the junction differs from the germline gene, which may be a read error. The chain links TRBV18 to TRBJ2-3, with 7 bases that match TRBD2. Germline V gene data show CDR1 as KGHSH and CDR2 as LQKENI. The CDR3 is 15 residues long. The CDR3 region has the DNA TGTGCCAGCTCGCCACTGGGGGGGAACACAGATACGCAGTATTTT. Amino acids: CASSPLGGNTDTQYF. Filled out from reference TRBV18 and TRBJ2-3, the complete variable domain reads NAGVMQNPRHLVRRRGQEARLRCSPMKGHSHVYWYRQLPEEGLKFMVYLQKENIIDESGMPKERFSAEFPKEGPSILRIQQVVRGDSAAYFCASSPLGGNTDTQYFGPGTRLTVL.

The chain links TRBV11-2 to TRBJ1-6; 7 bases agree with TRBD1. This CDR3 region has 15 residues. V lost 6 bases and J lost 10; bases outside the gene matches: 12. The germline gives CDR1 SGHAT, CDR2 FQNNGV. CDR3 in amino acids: CASRETGLVLSPLHF. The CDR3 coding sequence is TGTGCCAGCAGGGAGACAGGGTTGGTCTTATCACCCCTCCACTTT.

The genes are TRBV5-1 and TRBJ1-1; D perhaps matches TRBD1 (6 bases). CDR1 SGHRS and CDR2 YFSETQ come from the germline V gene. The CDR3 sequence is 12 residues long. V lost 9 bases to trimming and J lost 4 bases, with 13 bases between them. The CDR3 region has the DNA TGCGCCACCTTAGGGGGTATCACTGAAGCTTTCTTT. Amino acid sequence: CATLGGITEAFF.

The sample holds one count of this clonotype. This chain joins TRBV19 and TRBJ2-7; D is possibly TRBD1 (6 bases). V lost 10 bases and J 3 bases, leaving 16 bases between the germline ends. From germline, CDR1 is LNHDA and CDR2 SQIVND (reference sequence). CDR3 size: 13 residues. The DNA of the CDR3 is TGTGCCACCGGCTCCGGGACACTCTACGAGCAGTACTTC. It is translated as CATGSGTLYEQYF.

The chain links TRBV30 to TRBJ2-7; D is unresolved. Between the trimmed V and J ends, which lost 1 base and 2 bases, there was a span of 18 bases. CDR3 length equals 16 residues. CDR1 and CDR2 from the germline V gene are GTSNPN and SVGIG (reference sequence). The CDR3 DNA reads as TGTGCCTGGAGTGACCCAATCCCGGGCCCTACCTACGAGCAGTACTTC. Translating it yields CAWSDPIPGPTYEQYF. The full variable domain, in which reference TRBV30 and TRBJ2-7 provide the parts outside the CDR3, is SQTIHQWPATLVQPVGSPLSLECTVEGTSNPNLYWYRQAAGRGLQLLFYSVGIGQISSEVPQNLSASRPQDRQFILSSKKLLLSDSGFYLCAWSDPIPGPTYEQYFGPGTRLTVT.

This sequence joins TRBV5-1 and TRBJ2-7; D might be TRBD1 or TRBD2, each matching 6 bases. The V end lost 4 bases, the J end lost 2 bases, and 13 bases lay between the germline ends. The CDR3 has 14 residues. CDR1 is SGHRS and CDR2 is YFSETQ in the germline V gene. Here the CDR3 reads CASSTPGATYEQYF. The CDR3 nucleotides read TGCGCCAGCAGCACCCCGGGGGCTACCTACGAGCAGTACTTC.

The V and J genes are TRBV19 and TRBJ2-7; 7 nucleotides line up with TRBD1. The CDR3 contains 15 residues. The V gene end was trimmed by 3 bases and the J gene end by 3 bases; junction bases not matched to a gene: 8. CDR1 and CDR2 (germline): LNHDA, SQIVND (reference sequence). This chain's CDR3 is CASSIPDRAIYEQYF. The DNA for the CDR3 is TGTGCCAGTAGTATCCCAGACAGGGCGATCTACGAGCAGTACTTC.

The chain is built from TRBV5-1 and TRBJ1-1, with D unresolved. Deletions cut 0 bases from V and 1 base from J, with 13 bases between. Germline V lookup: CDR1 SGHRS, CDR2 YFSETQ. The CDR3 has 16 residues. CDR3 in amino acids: CASSLGGSIENTEAFF. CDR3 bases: TGCGCCAGCAGCTTGGGCGGGAGCATAGAGAACACTGAAGCTTTCTTT.

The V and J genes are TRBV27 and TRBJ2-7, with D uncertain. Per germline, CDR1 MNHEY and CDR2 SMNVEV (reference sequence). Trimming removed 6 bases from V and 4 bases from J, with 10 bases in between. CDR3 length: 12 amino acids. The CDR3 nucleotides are TGTGCCAGCAGGGACGTCCAATACGAGCAGTACTTC. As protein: CASRDVQYEQYF.

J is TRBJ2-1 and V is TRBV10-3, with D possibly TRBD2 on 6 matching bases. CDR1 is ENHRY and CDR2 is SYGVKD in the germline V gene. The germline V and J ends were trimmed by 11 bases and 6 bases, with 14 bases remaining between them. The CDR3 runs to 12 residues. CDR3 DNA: TGTGCCGCCATGTCGGGAGTCAATGAGCAGTTCTTC. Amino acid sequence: CAAMSGVNEQFF.

CDR3 DNA sequence: TGTGCCAGCAGCCAAGAAATAGGGGCTTGGGAGACCCAGTACTTC. It yields the protein CASSQEIGAWETQYF. J is TRBJ2-5 and V is TRBV14; D may be TRBD1 (5 bases). CDR1 and CDR2 from the germline V gene are SGHDN and FVKESK. The ends were cut back, 0 bases at V and 5 bases at J, with 13 bases in the middle. The CDR3 loop spans 15 amino acids.